This TCR beta chain was identified during a study of cytotoxic CD8 clonotypes in ibrutinib-treated CLL. The CDR3 is 16 residues long. Germline CDR1 SGHTA, CDR2 FQGTGA. V was pared by 5 bases and J by 3 bases, with 10 bases of the junction left unmatched. Sequenced by immunoSEQ multiplex PCR; TCRdb stores in-frame clones only, minus some. The data contain hundreds of thousands of clones, around four fifths of them singletons. The source material was PBMCs, sampled before ibrutinib treatment. This receptor was obtained from a human donor with chronic lymphocytic leukemia. V gene TRBV7-3 combines with J gene TRBJ2-7, with TRBD1 matching 10 bases. The CDR3 DNA is TGTGCCAGCAGCCCCCTTCCGGGACAGGGGTTCTACGAGCAGTACTTC. This sequence encodes CASSPLPGQGFYEQYF.